This TCR beta chain was obtained from a study of cytomegalovirus exposure and HLA in healthy donors. This clone was seen a few times. The target antigen is unknown. Germline V gives CDR1 SGHTS, CDR2 YDEGEE. This CDR3 comprises 14 residues. The V end lost 2 bases, the J end lost 7 bases, and 13 bases lay between the germline ends. Both 60 Vbeta primers and 13 Jbeta primers went into the PCR. Libraries were prepared by immunoSEQ multiplex PCR; TCRdb keeps only in-frame clonotypes and omits some of them. The sample comprises some 200,000 clones, 70% to 80% of which are singletons, and 15% rests with the top ten. General study results and limits: Researchers reportedly found TCR beta sequences accurately predicted most subjects' HLA-A and HLA-B alleles. A later analysis showed that HLA-associated TCR beta chains had undergone more clonal expansion than equally common others.

The sample was PBMCs. This chain joins TRBV5-8 and TRBJ1-5, with D perhaps matching TRBD1 (5 bases). This clonotype originated in a man aged 40-49 years in good health and CMV-seronegative. CDR3 DNA: TGTGCCAGCAGCTTCCTGACAGTCGGGCAGCCCCAGCATTTT. This sequence encodes CASSFLTVGQPQHF.